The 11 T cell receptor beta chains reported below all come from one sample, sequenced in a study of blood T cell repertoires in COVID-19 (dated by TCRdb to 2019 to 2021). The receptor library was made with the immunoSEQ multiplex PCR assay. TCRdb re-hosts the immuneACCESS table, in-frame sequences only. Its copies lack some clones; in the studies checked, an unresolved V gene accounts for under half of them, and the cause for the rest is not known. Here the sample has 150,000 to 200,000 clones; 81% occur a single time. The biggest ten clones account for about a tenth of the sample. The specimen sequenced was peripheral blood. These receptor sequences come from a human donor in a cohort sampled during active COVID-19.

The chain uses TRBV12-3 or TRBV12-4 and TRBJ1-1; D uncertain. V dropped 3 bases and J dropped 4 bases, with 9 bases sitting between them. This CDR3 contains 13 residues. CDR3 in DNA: TGTGCCAGCAGTTTGAGTCCAAGCACTGAAGCTTTCTTT. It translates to CASSLSPSTEAFF.

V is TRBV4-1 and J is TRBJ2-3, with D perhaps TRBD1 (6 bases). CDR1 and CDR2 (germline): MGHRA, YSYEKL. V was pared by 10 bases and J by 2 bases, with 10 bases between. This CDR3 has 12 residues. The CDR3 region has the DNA TGCGCCACTGGACAGTTCACAGATACGCAGTATTTT. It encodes CATGQFTDTQYF.

This CDR3 reads CASSVGSGDYEQYF. For the CDR3, the DNA is TGTGCCAGCAGCGTTGGGAGCGGGGATTACGAGCAGTACTTC. This sequence joins TRBV7-3 and TRBJ2-7, with 7 bases identical to TRBD2. J was trimmed by 4 bases and V by 5 bases; bases with no gene match: 8. Per the germline V gene, CDR1 is SGHTA and CDR2 is FQGTGA. The CDR3 is 14 residues long.

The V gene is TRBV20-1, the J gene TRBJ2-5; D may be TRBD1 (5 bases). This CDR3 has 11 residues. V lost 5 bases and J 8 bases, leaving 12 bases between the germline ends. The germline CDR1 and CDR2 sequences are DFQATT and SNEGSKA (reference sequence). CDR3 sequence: CSAPDKLTQYF. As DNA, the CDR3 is TGCAGTGCTCCGGACAAACTTACCCAGTACTTC.

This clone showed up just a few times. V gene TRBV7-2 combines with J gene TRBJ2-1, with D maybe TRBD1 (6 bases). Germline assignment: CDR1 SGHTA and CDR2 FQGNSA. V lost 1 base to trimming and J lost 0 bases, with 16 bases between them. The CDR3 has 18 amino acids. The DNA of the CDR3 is TGTGCCAGCAGCTTAGGAATCGGACAGCTGAGCTCCTACAATGAGCAGTTCTTC. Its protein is CASSLGIGQLSSYNEQFF.

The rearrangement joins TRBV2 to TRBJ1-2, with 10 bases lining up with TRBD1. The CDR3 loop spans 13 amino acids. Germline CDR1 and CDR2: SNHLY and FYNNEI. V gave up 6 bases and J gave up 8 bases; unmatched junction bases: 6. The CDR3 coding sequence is TGTGCCAGCAGCGAGACAGGGGGCGGAGGCTACACCTTC. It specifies CASSETGGGGYTF.

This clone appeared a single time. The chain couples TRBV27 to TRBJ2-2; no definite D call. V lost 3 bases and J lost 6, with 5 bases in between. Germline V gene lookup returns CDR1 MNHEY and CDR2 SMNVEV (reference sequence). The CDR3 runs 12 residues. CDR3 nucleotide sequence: TGTGCCAGCAGTTTTTCTCCCGGGGAGCTGTTTTTT. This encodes CASSFSPGELFF.

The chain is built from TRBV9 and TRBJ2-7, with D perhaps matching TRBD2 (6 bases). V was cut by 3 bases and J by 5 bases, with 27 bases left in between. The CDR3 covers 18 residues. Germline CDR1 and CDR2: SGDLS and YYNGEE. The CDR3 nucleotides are TGTGCCAGCAGCGAGTCCGCAAAACCCCCGGGACTCCGCCACGAGCAGTACTTC. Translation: CASSESAKPPGLRHEQYF.

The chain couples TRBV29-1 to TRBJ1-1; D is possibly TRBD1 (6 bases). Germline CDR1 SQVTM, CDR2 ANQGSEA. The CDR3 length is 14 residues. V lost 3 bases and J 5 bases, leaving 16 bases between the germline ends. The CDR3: CSVDSTGLSTEAFF. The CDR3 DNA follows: TGCAGCGTTGACTCTACAGGGCTGAGTACTGAAGCTTTCTTT.

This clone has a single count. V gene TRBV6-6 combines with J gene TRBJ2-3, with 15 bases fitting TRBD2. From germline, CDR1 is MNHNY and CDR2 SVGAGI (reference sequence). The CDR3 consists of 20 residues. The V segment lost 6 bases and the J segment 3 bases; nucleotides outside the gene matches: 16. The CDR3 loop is CASSRMGLAGGRGSTDTQYF. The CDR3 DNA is TGTGCCAGCAGCCGGATGGGACTAGCGGGGGGCCGGGGCTCTACAGATACGCAGTATTTT.

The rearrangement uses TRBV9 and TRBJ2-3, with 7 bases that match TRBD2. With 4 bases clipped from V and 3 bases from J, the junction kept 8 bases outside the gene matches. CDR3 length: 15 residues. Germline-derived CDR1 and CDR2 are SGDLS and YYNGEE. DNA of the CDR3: TGTGCCAGCAGCCCGTCAGTGGGGGGGACAGATACGCAGTATTTT. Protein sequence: CASSPSVGGTDTQYF.